This T cell receptor beta chain derives from a study of naive and memory T cell subsets (TCRdb year 2017). Regarding the complete study: The figure summarizing these samples reported some 10 blood donors, 7 tuberculin skin test biopsies and 3 saline control biopsies. Skin biopsies were collected from tuberculin skin test sites or from saline-injected control sites and were processed for RNA extraction as previously described. PCR2 was typically performed as a SYBR Green qPCR that was stopped at a set threshold, although end-point PCR (approximately 6 cycles) could be used instead for low-input samples.

General conclusions and limits of the study: Skin biopsy collection and RNA processing details were not given in the paper but referenced to earlier studies. Higher TCR numbers at tuberculin skin test sites were interpreted as T cell infiltration of a delayed type IV hypersensitivity reaction. TCR sequences were reportedly recovered from both skin biopsy types, with far more TCRs at tuberculin skin test sites. The RNA-based method was acknowledged as potentially sensitive to TCR transcript changes with T cell activation and differentiation.

This sample's treatment or condition label indicates: skin biopsy from PPD injection site in Mantoux-positive individual. A robust, sensitive protocol for the amplification, sequencing and analysis of TCRs was described in the study, in which 3' ligation of a UMI-containing oligonucleotide to TCR cDNA was used. Tuberculin skin test biopsies came from sites injected with PPD in individuals with a positive Mantoux test. Total RNA was used without cell sorting and was treated with RQ1 DNase before reverse transcription, with a target input of roughly 1 to 1000 ng. Skin biopsy and whole blood libraries were made to test pipeline robustness in samples where T cells form a minority population. Ten or more counts support this clonotype. Its target antigen remains unknown. Base-call qualities are not available, and no considerably larger clone is one nucleotide away. Spanning cysteine to phenylalanine, the CDR3 consists of 16 amino acids. Of all the DNA, just the CDR3 is kept, 48 bases in frame from base 1.

The library was generated by UMI-ligation and nested PCR. The ligated cDNA was amplified by four rounds of PCR, in which nested alpha and beta constant region primers were used together with the SP2 primer. For the blood and skin samples, reverse transcription of TCR RNA was done with SuperScript IV along with alpha and beta constant region primers. An oligonucleotide carrying the Illumina SP2 primer and a UMI was ligated to the cDNA 3' end using T4 RNA ligase 1. The 12-nucleotide UMI consisted of two random hexamers with an eight-base spacer between the hexamers to prevent hairpin formation. From the second PCR onward, the TCR alpha and beta chain libraries were handled separately, and dual indexing was used for multiplexing. After pooling, the indexed libraries were analyzed by capillary electrophoresis and sequenced on either an Illumina MiSeq or NextSeq. Libraries were spiked with PhiX DNA at roughly 5-7.5% so that base diversity was increased and cluster recognition was improved. The source study handled its data this way. Demultiplexor extracted UMIs from read 2, combined them with read 1 TCR sequence, and split reads by sample indices. Decombinator identified V and J genes and V-J junctions and gave each TCR a five-part identifier that included V and J deletions. UMIs were used by Collapsinator to correct sequencing errors and PCR amplification heterogeneity, so that a UMI-based abundance was obtained for each TCR. CDR3Translator converted identifiers to nucleotide sequence, translated to amino acids, and extracted CDR3 regions using terminal motifs. Error-corrected alpha and beta TCR counts from blood and skin were compared after normalization to input RNA amount. In-frame beta chains were kept once TCRdb had trimmed the public reads at Q25 with fastp and called clones with MiXCR. One record per CDR3 amino acid sequence lists the most common genes and DNA. TCRdb, not the original authors, processed these V and J calls. The sample has tens of thousands of distinct CDR3 sequences on record, around 6% of them singletons. The biggest ten clones account for 6.2% of the sample.

The sequence derives from an adult in good health. The specimen comprised skin, sampled from a tuberculin skin test site. Recombination linked TRBV21-1 to TRBJ1-5; the table calls TRBD1, which could not be checked here. TRBV21-1 is tagged as a pseudogene. CDR3 region: CASTIFKGTENQPQHF. The nucleotide sequence is given as TGTGCCAGCACCATCTTCAAGGGGACAGAAAATCAGCCCCAGCATTTT.